This entry describes one T cell receptor beta chain. Its antigen is still unknown. Investigators sought sequencing depths of between 1 in 200,000 and 1 in 1 million T cells. Data came from immunoSEQ multiplex PCR; TCRdb stores just in-frame clones and leaves some out. The table lists 200,000 to 250,000 clones, 79% of them singletons. The sample is drawn from a study of cytotoxic CD8 clonotypes in ibrutinib-treated CLL. Notes on the study in general: Elevated clonality accompanied ibrutinib response, with a return toward baseline values at progression.

The sample in question was PBMCs, obtained after 12 months of ibrutinib treatment. The TCR was taken from a human donor with chronic lymphocytic leukemia.

The chain's CDR3 is CASSMGQEWGELFF. The CDR3 DNA reads as TGTGCCAGTAGTATGGGTCAGGAGTGGGGGGAGCTGTTTTTT. V gene TRBV19 combines with J gene TRBJ2-2; D remains ambiguous. V lost 3 bases and J 8 bases, leaving 13 bases between the germline ends. From germline, CDR1 is LNHDA and CDR2 SQIVND (reference sequence). The CDR3 is 14 amino acids.